These T cell receptor beta chains were read from a single sample in a study of T-cell reconstitution after alpha-beta-depleted transplantation in children. MiXCR, run by TCRdb on the PCR reads, gives a single entry per CDR3 protein. The repertoire has 200,000 to 250,000 distinct CDR3 sequences, around 10% of them found once; the top ten carry around 6%. Material: PBMCs from the stem cell graft donor, obtained from the stem cell graft. The receptors derive from a human donor who donated a stem cell graft to a child with acute lymphoblastic leukemia. Both conserved end residues are part of each CDR3. D genes are given only for firm matches. Some rows mark clone size as missing; the rest say once, few, many or name a class of expanded clone.

many,.,TRBJ1-2,TRBV2,TGTGCCAGCAGTGAAAGCGTGGGTTATGGCTACACCTTC,CASSESVGYGYTF
many,.,TRBJ1-2,TRBV7-2,TGTGCCAGCAGCTTGCACAGGGAGGGCTATGGCTACACCTTC,CASSLHREGYGYTF
many,.,TRBJ2-6,TRBV19,TGTGCCAGTAGTATTAAGAATGGACAGAAACTCTCTGGGGCCAACGTCCTGACTTTC,CASSIKNGQKLSGANVLTF
many,.,TRBJ1-5,TRBV7-2,TGTGCCAGCAGCTTAGTTGCGGGAATGGGCAATCAGCCCCAGCATTTT,CASSLVAGMGNQPQHF
many,TRBD2,TRBJ2-1,TRBV4-3,TGCGCCAGCAGCATGCTAGCGGGGGGGCCCAATGAGCAGTTCTTC,CASSMLAGGPNEQFF
many,.,TRBJ2-3,TRBV11-2,TGTGCCAGCAGCCTAGAGGCGGTAGCGGCAGATACGCAGTATTTT,CASSLEAVAADTQYF
few,.,TRBJ2-7,TRBV5-6,TGTGCCAGCAGCTTGGGCGATAACGAGCAGTACTTC,CASSLGDNEQYF
many,TRBD1,TRBJ2-7,TRBV5-1,TGCGCCAGCAGGGGACAGGGTTCCTACGAGCAGTACTTC,CASRGQGSYEQYF
.,.,TRBJ2-3,TRBV29-1,TGCAGCGTTGGGGACAGCACAGATACGCAGTATTTT,CSVGDSTDTQYF
many,.,TRBJ2-3,TRBV9,TGTGCCAGCAGCCCCCACAGTAGCACAGATACGCAGTATTTT,CASSPHSSTDTQYF
many,.,TRBJ2-6,TRBV6-5,TGTGCCAGCAGTTACTCATCCCCTGGCGGCTCTGGGGCCAACGTCCTGACTTTC,CASSYSSPGGSGANVLTF
many,TRBD1,TRBJ1-6,TRBV5-1,TGCGCCAGCAGCCTCGGACAGGGGGCGGCAAATTCACCCCTCCACTTT,CASSLGQGAANSPLHF
.,TRBD1,TRBJ2-7,TRBV4-3,TGCGCCAGCAGCCAAGAGTCAGACAGGGGCTACGAGCAGTACTTC,CASSQESDRGYEQYF
.,.,TRBJ2-3,TRBV7-2,TGTGCCAGCAGCTTAGATAGCGGAACAGATACGCAGTATTTT,CASSLDSGTDTQYF
.,.,TRBJ2-7,TRBV4-1,TGCGCCAGCAGCCATGATTTGGGGGACTCCAACGAGCAGTACTTC,CASSHDLGDSNEQYF
many,.,TRBJ1-5,TRBV4-3,TGCGCCAGCAGCCAAGATGACGGAGGTCAGCCCCAGCATTTT,CASSQDDGGQPQHF
few,.,TRBJ2-7,TRBV15,TGTGCCACCAGCAGAGAAGGCTACGAGCAGTACTTC,CATSREGYEQYF